The rows below give T cell receptor beta chains drawn from one sample of a study of technical replicates of blood from several donors. This table comes from immunoSEQ multiplex PCR, and its TCRdb copy is limited to in-frame clones, with some not included. Of tens of thousands of clones listed, approximately 90% are singletons. Sample: PBMCs. The origin of the receptors is a human donor in good health. Some clones in this sample may be carry-over from other donors' samples. Both conserved end residues are part of each CDR3. D genes are given only for firm matches. Expanded clones are given a class, and other clones once, few, many or no size at all.

.	TRBV7-6	TRBJ1-3	.	TGTGCCAGCAGCTTAGCCGGGTATGGCTCTGGAAACACCATATATTTT	CASSLAGYGSGNTIYF
.	TRBV7-2	TRBJ2-2	.	TGTGCCAGCAGCCCTGCGCAGGACAGCGGGGAGCTGTTTTTT	CASSPAQDSGELFF
.	TRBV18	TRBJ2-3	once	TGTGCCAGCTCACCACGAGGATCGAGCACAGATACGCAGTATTTT	CASSPRGSSTDTQYF
TRBD2	TRBV18	TRBJ2-3	.	TGTGCCAGCTCACCGGGGCTAGCGGGAGGACTATTCACAGATACGCAGTATTTT	CASSPGLAGGLFTDTQYF
.	TRBV25-1	TRBJ1-1	.	TGTGCCAGCAGTGAATATGGCAGGGGCATTACTGAAGCTTTCTTT	CASSEYGRGITEAFF
TRBD1	TRBV5-1	TRBJ1-1	.	TGCGCCAGCAGAGCCGGGACAGTGAACACTGAAGCTTTCTTT	CASRAGTVNTEAFF
TRBD1	TRBV10-3	TRBJ1-2	.	TGTGCCATCAGTGGGACAGGGAATGGCTACACCTTC	CAISGTGNGYTF
TRBD1	TRBV19	TRBJ2-2	.	TGTGCCAGTAGATGGACAGGGACCACCGGGGAGCTGTTTTTT	CASRWTGTTGELFF
TRBD2	TRBV2	TRBJ2-7	.	TGTGCCAGCAGTGGTTTGGGCAGGGGGTCGGTAGCGGGAGGTCTCGAGCAGTACTTC	CASSGLGRGSVAGGLEQYF
TRBD1	TRBV30	TRBJ2-1	.	TGTGCCCAGAACAGGGGGCGATACAATGAGCAGTTCTTC	CAQNRGRYNEQFF